This entry features one TCR beta chain sequence. The target antigen is unknown. The source of the sample is a study of STAT5B mutations in CD4+ large granular lymphocyte leukemia. Regarding the study as a whole: Main leukemic clonotypes were patient-specific, but more than 20% appeared at low frequency elsewhere.

Sequencing was at survey level. Sequenced by immunoSEQ multiplex PCR; TCRdb stores in-frame clones only, minus some. In the table there are 45,000 to 50,000 clones, about 86% of which are singletons. Trimming took 1 base from V and 4 from J, leaving 18 bases between them. The length of the CDR3 is 16 residues. CDR1 and CDR2 (germline): SGHNT, YYREEE (reference sequence). This rearrangement joins TRBV5-4 to TRBJ2-7, with D uncertain. The sample consisted of CD4+ T cells from blood buffy coats. This receptor was identified in a human donor in good health. The CDR3 sequence is CASSLSGETRAYEQYF. In DNA, the CDR3 is TGTGCCAGCAGCTTGTCGGGTGAGACAAGGGCTTACGAGCAGTACTTC.